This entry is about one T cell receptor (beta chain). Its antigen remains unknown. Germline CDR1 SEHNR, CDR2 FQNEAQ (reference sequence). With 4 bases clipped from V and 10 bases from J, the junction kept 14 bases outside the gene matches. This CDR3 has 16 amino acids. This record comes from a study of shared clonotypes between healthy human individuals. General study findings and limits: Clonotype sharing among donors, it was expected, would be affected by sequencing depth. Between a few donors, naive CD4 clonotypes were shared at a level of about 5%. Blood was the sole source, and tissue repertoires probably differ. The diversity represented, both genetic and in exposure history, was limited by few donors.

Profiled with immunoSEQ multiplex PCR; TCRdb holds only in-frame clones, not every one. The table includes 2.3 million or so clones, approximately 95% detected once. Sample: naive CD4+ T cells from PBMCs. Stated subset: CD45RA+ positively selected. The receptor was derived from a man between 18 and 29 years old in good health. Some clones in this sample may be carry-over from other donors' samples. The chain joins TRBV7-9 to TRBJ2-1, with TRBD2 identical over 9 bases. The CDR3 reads CASSSGRIAGAEEQFF. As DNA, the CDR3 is TGTGCCAGCAGCTCGGGGAGGATAGCGGGAGCAGAAGAGCAGTTCTTC.